The sequence of this TCR beta chain was determined in a study of T cell changes during pregnancy in multiple sclerosis. Measured with immunoSEQ multiplex PCR; TCRdb has only the in-frame clones, and not every one. The table includes tens of thousands of clones, about 90% detected once. This receptor was identified in a female donor with multiple sclerosis, enrolled in a pregnancy study. Sample: peripheral blood, taken before pregnancy.

CDR3 residues: CASSLRQGEGEKLFF. CDR3 coding DNA: TGTGCCAGCAGTCTCCGACAGGGGGAGGGGGAAAAACTGTTTTTT. This chain connects TRBV28 to TRBJ1-4, with TRBD1 matching over 9 bases. CDR1 MDHEN and CDR2 SYDVKM come from the germline V gene. V shed 5 bases and J 8 bases; nucleotides not matched to a gene: 9. The CDR3 runs 15 residues.